Sequencing of this T cell receptor (beta chain) was carried out in a study of T cell repertoires in cytomegalovirus infection. Study summary: As its CMV epitopes, the study selected recently identified HLA-C-restricted and well-studied HLA-B-restricted targets.

This CDR3 is 12 amino acids long. The germline CDR1 and CDR2 sequences are SGHTA and FQGNSA. V shed 5 bases and J shed 4 bases, with 9 bases lying between them. Broader study findings: HLA-C-restricted CMV-specific TCR beta clonotypes were dominant in the ex vivo response.

TCRdb re-called the reads through MiXCR, storing one row per CDR3 protein. The data hold about 700,000 distinct CDR3 sequences, with about 33% observed a single time. This clonotype was observed many times. What it binds is not known. The sequencing here drew on cultured PBMCs, taken from culture after CMV antigen stimulation. This TCR was recovered from a human donor in good health (CMV status not recorded). Some clones in this sample may be carry-over from other donors' samples. The V gene is TRBV7-2, the J gene TRBJ2-7; D is ambiguous. The CDR3 nucleotides are TGTGCCAGCAGCCAAAGGTTGTACGAGCAGTACTTC. It encodes CASSQRLYEQYF.